This TCR beta chain appears in the sequencing data of a study of persistence of HIV-infected CD4 T cells. Study outcomes and limitations: Antigen-responding cells were enriched for degenerate expanded CDR3beta sequences. Within sorted populations, more oligoclonal TCRs accompanied more oligoclonal proviruses.

The ends were cut back, 9 bases at V and 0 bases at J, with 11 bases in the middle. The germline V gene has CDR1 KGHDR and CDR2 SFDVKD. The CDR3 totals 14 residues. In regard to this clone: Its specificity is not known.

Sequencing used immunoSEQ version 4 in survey mode. Using immunoSEQ multiplex PCR, the repertoire was profiled, and TCRdb retains in-frame clones only, with some absent. The sample comprises about 64,000 clones, about 81% of which are singletons, and under 2% rests with the top ten. Overlapping HIV-1 Gag 15-mer peptides at about 1 ug per peptide per mL were used. Sorted nonresponding memory CD4+ T cells were CD40L-negative, CD69-negative, CD45RO-high. A roughly 17-hour stimulation of CD8-depleted PBMCs used anti-CD28/CD49d costimulation, CD40-blocking antibody and enfuvirtide. V usage is TRBV24-1 and J usage is TRBJ1-5; D perhaps matches TRBD1 (5 bases). Material: CD4+ T cells sorted from PBMCs after approximately 19-hour stimulation, obtained from a patient who received antiretroviral therapy. This receptor was identified in an adult man with HIV who was CMV-seropositive. CDR3 bases: TGTGCCACCGGGGGGGGGTATAGCAATCAGCCCCAGCATTTT. Its translation: CATGGGYSNQPQHF.